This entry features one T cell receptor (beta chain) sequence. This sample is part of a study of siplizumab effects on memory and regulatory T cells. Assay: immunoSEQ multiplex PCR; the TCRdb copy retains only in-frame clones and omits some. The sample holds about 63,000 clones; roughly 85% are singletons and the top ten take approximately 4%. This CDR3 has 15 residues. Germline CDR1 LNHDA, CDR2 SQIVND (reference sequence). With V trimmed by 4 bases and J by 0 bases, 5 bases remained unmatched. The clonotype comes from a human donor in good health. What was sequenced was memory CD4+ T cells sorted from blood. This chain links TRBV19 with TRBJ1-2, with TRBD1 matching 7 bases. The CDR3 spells CASSRGQQTNYGYTF. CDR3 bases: TGTGCCAGTAGTAGGGGACAGCAAACTAACTATGGCTACACCTTC.